Sequencing of this TCR beta chain was carried out in a study of blood T cell repertoires in COVID-19. Overall study context: Samples of COVID-19 (acute and convalescent) were obtained from the United States, Italy and Spain. T cells, B-cell-depleted T cells, or PBMCs supplied cDNA or gDNA.

This clone was counted between two and nine times. Authors' processing steps: Reference gene primer amplification gave estimated nucleated cell counts. Assay: immunoSEQ multiplex PCR; the TCRdb copy retains only in-frame clones and omits some. V and J calls and clone size are those listed in that table; D and trimming were worked out from the DNA. The sample holds 200,000 to 300,000 clones, around 87% seen once. Germline-derived CDR1 and CDR2 are LGHNA and YNFKEQ. There are 14 residues in the CDR3. V lost 4 bases to trimming and J lost 8 bases; unmatched junction nucleotides: 6. This chain uses TRBV4-2 with TRBJ1-4; 8 nucleotides match TRBD1. The origin of this receptor is an older woman with active or convalescent COVID-19. The sequenced material came from peripheral blood. Written as DNA, the CDR3 is TGTGCCAGCAGCCCCGACAGGGGCGGCGAAAAACTGTTTTTT. This sequence encodes CASSPDRGGEKLFF.